The 27 T cell receptor beta chains below were found in one sample sequenced in a study of T cells in Graves' hyperthyroidism and ophthalmopathy. TCR beta CDR3 regions were amplified from RNA. The study used the HTBI primer set for a first-round RT-PCR of the TCR CDR3. TCRdb reanalysed the multiplex PCR reads using MiXCR and keeps one entry per CDR3 protein. The sample lists hundreds of thousands of distinct CDR3 sequences; under 30% were seen once. The specimen was blood. Receptors were obtained from a man aged 35 to 55 with Graves' hyperthyroidism that later progressed to Graves' ophthalmopathy.

The chain recombines TRBV6-5 with TRBJ1-1; D remains ambiguous. Germline CDR1 is MNHEY and CDR2 is SVGAGI. The CDR3 length is 15 residues. V shed 0 bases and J shed 0 bases, with 8 bases lying between them. In DNA form, the CDR3 reads TGTGCCAGCAGTTACTCGAGGTTCATGAACACTGAAGCTTTCTTT. Translating gives CASSYSRFMNTEAFF.

This clonotype showed up many times. The rearrangement joins TRBV15 to TRBJ2-3, with D hard to call. Trimming took off 0 bases at V and 5 bases at J, with 6 bases between the two ends. The CDR3 contains 13 residues. Germline CDR1 LNHNV, CDR2 YYDKDF (reference sequence). CDR3 sequence (DNA): TGTGCCACCAGCAGAGATGCAGTAGATACGCAGTATTTT. It translates to CATSRDAVDTQYF. Full variable domain (rest looked up from reference TRBV15 and TRBJ2-3): DAMVIQNPRYQVTQFGKPVTLSCSQTLNHNVMYWYQQKSSQAPKLLFHYYDKDFNNEADTPDNFQSRRPNTSFCFLDIRSPGLGDTAMYLCATSRDAVDTQYFGPGTRLTVL.

This clonotype showed up many times. V usage is TRBV29-1 and J usage is TRBJ2-2, with TRBD2 as a possible D gene (5 bases). This CDR3 has 15 residues. The ends were cut back, 6 bases at V and 1 base at J, with 15 bases in the middle. In germline, CDR1 is SQVTM, CDR2 ANQGSEA. In nucleotides, the CDR3 is TGCAGCGTCGCCACAGTTGCGGGGAACACCGGGGAGCTGTTTTTT. Protein product: CSVATVAGNTGELFF.

This clonotype was picked up a small number of times. The V and J genes are TRBV6-1 and TRBJ1-1; TRBD1 matches 9 bases. This CDR3 contains 14 residues. V gave up 8 bases and J gave up 4 bases; unmatched junction bases: 8. Germline assignment: CDR1 MNHNS and CDR2 SASEGT. The CDR3 sequence: CASLPGQGTTEAFF. CDR3 DNA sequence: TGTGCCAGCTTACCGGGACAGGGTACCACTGAAGCTTTCTTT.

This chain connects TRBV30 to TRBJ1-3; D not certain. Trimming pared 8 bases from V and 2 bases from J, leaving 10 bases between. The CDR3 contains 12 residues. Germline CDR1 GTSNPN, CDR2 SVGIG (reference sequence). The CDR3 here is CAGPFAGNTIYF. The CDR3 region has the DNA TGTGCCGGACCTTTTGCTGGAAACACCATATATTTT.

The sample holds many counts of this clonotype. This chain links TRBV6-1 with TRBJ1-5; D not certain. Trimming removed 6 bases from V and 7 bases from J, with 13 bases in between. The CDR3 sequence is 13 residues long. Germline V gene sequence: CDR1 MNHNS, CDR2 SASEGT. The CDR3 region is CASRERLEQPQHF. In DNA form, the CDR3 reads TGTGCCAGCAGGGAGAGGTTGGAGCAGCCCCAGCATTTT.

This clonotype was seen repeatedly, ten times or more. The genes are TRBV14 and TRBJ1-2, with D perhaps matching TRBD1 (5 bases). Germline CDR1 reads SGHDN; CDR2 reads FVKESK. The length of the CDR3 is 14 residues. V lost 0 bases, J lost 7 bases, and 12 bases lay in between. The CDR3 loop is CASSQDFGGSGYTF. The CDR3 DNA reads as TGTGCCAGCAGCCAAGATTTCGGGGGAAGTGGCTACACCTTC.

This clonotype has at least ten counts. The CDR3 nucleotides read TGCAGTGCCCTTGGACAGGGGGCGGATCAGCCCCAGCATTTT. As protein: CSALGQGADQPQHF. This rearrangement joins TRBV20-1 to TRBJ1-5; 11 bases line up with TRBD1. The CDR3 runs 14 residues. The V segment lost 6 bases and the J segment 5 bases; nucleotides outside the gene matches: 6. Germline V gives CDR1 DFQATT, CDR2 SNEGSKA (reference sequence).

This clonotype was seen a few times. V usage is TRBV27 and J usage is TRBJ1-2, with 10 bases lining up with TRBD1. The germline gives CDR1 MNHEY, CDR2 SMNVEV (reference sequence). The CDR3 is 14 amino acids. Trimming cost V 5 bases and J 5 bases; bases outside gene matches: 5. The CDR3 DNA reads TGTGCCAGCAGTCCGACAGGGGGCGGTTATGGCTACACCTTC. Translated, it gives CASSPTGGGYGYTF.

The chain joins TRBV28 to TRBJ2-7, with 10 bases identical to TRBD1. The CDR3 extends over 15 amino acids. Germline values: CDR1 MDHEN, CDR2 SYDVKM. Unmatched junction bases numbered 12, after V lost 8 bases and J lost 5 bases. CDR3 nucleotides: TGTGCCAGCGAGGGGGGGCGGGACAGGGGAAACGAGCAGTACTTC. This codes for CASEGGRDRGNEQYF.

This clonotype occurred many times. The V gene is TRBV6-5, the J gene TRBJ2-7, with a tentative D call TRBD1 (5 bases). The CDR3 spans 15 residues. Germline V lookup: CDR1 MNHEY, CDR2 SVGAGI. Deletions cut 6 bases from V and 2 bases from J, with 17 bases between. CDR3 sequence (DNA): TGTGCCAGCAGGACACATGGGGCCTCTACCTACGAGCAGTACTTC. As protein: CASRTHGASTYEQYF.

This clonotype appeared many times. V is TRBV6-5 and J is TRBJ2-7; D assignment may be TRBD1 or TRBD2 (5 bases each). CDR3 length equals 20 residues. V was cut by 5 bases and J by 0 bases, with 29 bases left in between. Per germline, CDR1 MNHEY and CDR2 SVGAGI. The CDR3 protein is CASSPLRGSSETRGSYEQYF. As DNA, the CDR3 is TGTGCCAGCAGTCCCCTTCGGGGCAGTTCCGAAACCCGAGGCTCCTACGAGCAGTACTTC.

The table lists this clonotype with many counts. At one end the junction does not follow the germline gene, possibly because of a read error. The rearrangement links TRBV20-1 to TRBJ2-7; maybe TRBD2 (5 bases). The CDR3 runs to 12 residues. Germline V CDR1 and CDR2: DFQATT, SNEGSKA (reference sequence). The CDR3: CSARDSASYLAF. Here the CDR3 DNA reads TGCAGTGCTAGAGATAGCGCTAGCTACCTCGCCTTC.

The sample holds many counts of this clonotype. The chain couples TRBV20-1 to TRBJ2-2, with D unresolved. Germline assignment: CDR1 DFQATT and CDR2 SNEGSKA (reference sequence). The CDR3 totals 13 residues. The V end lost 6 bases, the J end lost 7 bases, and 15 bases lay between the germline ends. The CDR3 protein is CSAHDPKRGELFF. DNA for the CDR3: TGCAGTGCCCATGACCCCAAGCGCGGGGAGCTGTTTTTT.

This clonotype was seen ten or more times. The CDR3 nucleotides are TGCAGTGCTAGAGACACCGGGACAGGGTTTACTATATATTTT. This codes for CSARDTGTGFTIYF. This chain connects TRBV20-1 to TRBJ1-3; 9 bases fit TRBD1. V was clipped by 0 bases and J by 13 bases; unmatched bases: 10. The germline V gene has CDR1 DFQATT and CDR2 SNEGSKA (reference sequence). The CDR3 has 14 amino acids.

This chain links TRBV28 with TRBJ2-2; D remains ambiguous. Germline V gives CDR1 MDHEN, CDR2 SYDVKM. The germline V and J ends were trimmed by 4 bases and 2 bases, with 8 bases remaining between them. CDR3 length equals 14 residues. The CDR3: CASSWIDNTGELFF. CDR3 in DNA: TGTGCCAGCAGTTGGATAGATAACACCGGGGAGCTGTTTTTT.

The rearrangement joins TRBV19 to TRBJ2-2; possibly TRBD2 for D (5 bases). V was shortened by 5 bases and J by 3 bases, with 13 bases between the two germline ends. The CDR3 sequence is 15 residues long. Looked up from germline, CDR1 is LNHDA and CDR2 is SQIVND (reference sequence). The CDR3: CASSPSGMYTGELFF. The CDR3 nucleotides are TGTGCCAGTAGTCCCAGCGGTATGTACACCGGGGAGCTGTTTTTT.

This clonotype was seen ten or more times. The DNA for the CDR3 is TGTGCCAGCAGCTTCGGACTAGCGGGAGACTACGAGCAGTACTTC. It translates to CASSFGLAGDYEQYF. This chain uses TRBV11-2 with TRBJ2-7; 13 bases align to TRBD2. The V gene's germline CDR1 is SGHAT and CDR2 FQNNGV. With 3 bases clipped from V and 3 bases from J, the junction kept 2 bases outside the gene matches. The CDR3 runs to 15 residues.

This clonotype was recorded at least ten times. The gene calls are TRBV12-5 and TRBJ1-2; the D is unclear. The V gene lost 5 bases and the J gene lost 8 bases, with 9 bases spanning the gap. The germline CDR1 and CDR2 sequences are LGHNT and FRNRAP. This CDR3 spans 11 amino acids. CDR3 coding DNA: TGTGCTAGTGGTCGCGCGGGGGGCTACACCTTC. It is translated as CASGRAGGYTF.

CDR3 residues: CASSPRAGTDPYEQYF. CDR3 bases: TGTGCCAGCAGCCCAAGGGCCGGGACAGACCCCTACGAGCAGTACTTC. The chain has TRBV4-2 and TRBJ2-7; 7 nucleotides line up with TRBD1. Germline V gives CDR1 LGHNA, CDR2 YNFKEQ. V was clipped by 4 bases and J by 2 bases; unmatched bases: 11. The CDR3 contains 16 residues.

Comment on this clonotype: One end of the junction varies from germline; a read error may be responsible. The V gene is TRBV6-1, the J gene TRBJ2-2; TRBD1 is a possible D gene (6 bases). The CDR3 covers 16 residues. In germline, CDR1 is MNHNS, CDR2 SASEGT. CDR3 sequence: CGSSERQGKDTGELFF. The DNA of the CDR3 is TGTGGCAGCAGTGAAAGGCAGGGGAAGGACACCGGGGAGCTGTTTTTT.

The DNA of the CDR3 is TGCAGCGTAAAACAGGGGGGGTACATTCAGTACTTC. Protein: CSVKQGGYIQYF. V gene TRBV29-1 combines with J gene TRBJ2-4, with D possibly matching TRBD1 (8 bases). This CDR3 has 12 amino acids. V lost 6 bases, J lost 8 bases, and 14 bases lay in between. Per the germline V gene, CDR1 is SQVTM and CDR2 is ANQGSEA.

This clonotype was counted ten times or more. The chain carries TRBV5-1 and TRBJ2-5; 8 nucleotides align to TRBD1. Germline V CDR1 and CDR2: SGHRS, YFSETQ. This CDR3 contains 15 residues. Unmatched junction bases numbered 5, after V lost 3 bases and J lost 1 base. Written as DNA, the CDR3 is TGCGCCAGCAGCTCGGACAGGGTGGGCCAAGAGACCCAGTACTTC. This encodes CASSSDRVGQETQYF.

This clonotype was seen ten or more times. The CDR3 is CASSLGLGGHQETQYF. In DNA, the CDR3 is TGCGCCAGCAGCTTGGGTCTTGGGGGTCACCAAGAGACCCAGTACTTC. The rearrangement uses TRBV5-1 and TRBJ2-5; possibly TRBD1 or TRBD2 for D (5 bases each). V lost 0 bases to trimming and J lost 0 bases, with 12 bases between them. This CDR3 contains 16 residues. CDR1 and CDR2 (germline): SGHRS, YFSETQ.

This clonotype appeared many times. The chain uses TRBV11-2 and TRBJ2-2; TRBD1 matches 9 bases. V lost 2 bases, J lost 4 bases, and 2 bases stayed unmatched. Germline CDR1 SGHAT, CDR2 FQNNGV. The CDR3 sequence is 15 residues long. The DNA of the CDR3 is TGTGCCAGCAGCTTATGGACAGGGGTCACCGGGGAGCTGTTTTTT. This codes for CASSLWTGVTGELFF.

Ten or more counts support this clonotype. This chain uses TRBV24-1 with TRBJ2-5, with D maybe TRBD1 (5 bases). Germline V CDR1 and CDR2: KGHDR, SFDVKD. CDR3 length: 14 residues. With 4 bases removed from V and 5 bases from J, the gap between germline ends came to 13 bases. The CDR3 DNA reads as TGTGCCACCAGTGACCCCAGGGTCACGGAGACCCAGTACTTC. Residues: CATSDPRVTETQYF.

This clonotype showed up many times. The rearrangement joins TRBV6-5 to TRBJ1-2; 7 nucleotides align to TRBD1. Germline loops: CDR1 MNHEY, CDR2 SVGAGI. The V segment lost 10 bases and the J segment 2 bases; nucleotides outside the gene matches: 10. This CDR3 comprises 14 residues. The CDR3 DNA follows: TGTGCCACAACAAGTGACAGGGAAAACTATGGCTACACCTTC. Translating gives CATTSDRENYGYTF.